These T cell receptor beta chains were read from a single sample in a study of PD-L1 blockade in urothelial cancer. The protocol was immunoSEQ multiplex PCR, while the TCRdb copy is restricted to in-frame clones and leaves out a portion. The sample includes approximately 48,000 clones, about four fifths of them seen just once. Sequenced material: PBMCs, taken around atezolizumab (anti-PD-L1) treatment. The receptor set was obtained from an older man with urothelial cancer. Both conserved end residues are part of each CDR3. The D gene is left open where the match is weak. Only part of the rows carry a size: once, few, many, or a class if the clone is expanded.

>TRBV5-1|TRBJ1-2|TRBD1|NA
TGCGCCAGCAGGTATCATCCGGGACAGGGGACCTATGGCTACACCTTC
CASRYHPGQGTYGYTF
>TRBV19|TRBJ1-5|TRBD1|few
TGTGCCAGTAGTATAAACAGGGGAGGCAATCAGCCCCAGCATTTT
CASSINRGGNQPQHF
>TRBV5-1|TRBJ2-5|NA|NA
TGCGCCAGCAGCTTGGGCGGAGGGAAGGAGACCCAGTACTTC
CASSLGGGKETQYF
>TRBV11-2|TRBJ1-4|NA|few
TGTGCCAGCAGCTTAGGGTCAGGGCCCGAACCAACTAATGAAAAACTGTTTTTT
CASSLGSGPEPTNEKLFF
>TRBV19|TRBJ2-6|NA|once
TGTGCCAGTAGTATAGACAGGGGAACCGGGGCCAACGTCCTGACTTTC
CASSIDRGTGANVLTF
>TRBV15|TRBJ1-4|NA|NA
TGTGCCACCAGCTTGGGAGGTCAACTTGAAAAACTGTTTTTT
CATSLGGQLEKLFF
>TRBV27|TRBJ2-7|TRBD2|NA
TGTAAAAGAGATAGCGGGAGGCCCGGGCCCTACGAGCAGTACTTC
CKRDSGRPGPYEQYF
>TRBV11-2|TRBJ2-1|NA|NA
TGTGCCAGCAGCTTAGTCGGTGCGGGTCAGCAGTTCTTC
CASSLVGAGQQFF
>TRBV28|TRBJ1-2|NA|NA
TGTGCCAGCGGAGGAGGGCTGGACTATGGCTACACCTTC
CASGGGLDYGYTF
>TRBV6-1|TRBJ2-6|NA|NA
TGTGCCAGCAGTGAAGAGGGAGATGGGGCCAACGTCCTGACTTTC
CASSEEGDGANVLTF
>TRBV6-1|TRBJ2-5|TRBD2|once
TGTGCCAGCAGTGATCCAGGGGCTAGCGGGAGGGGAGAGACCCAGTACTTC
CASSDPGASGRGETQYF
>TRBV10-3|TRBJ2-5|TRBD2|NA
TGTGCCATCAGTGAAAAAGCGGGGGAGGAGACCCAGTACTTC
CAISEKAGEETQYF
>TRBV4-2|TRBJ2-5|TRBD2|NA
TGTGCCAGCAGCCGAATGGGCGGGACTAGCGGGAGATATGGCGAGACCCAGTACTTC
CASSRMGGTSGRYGETQYF
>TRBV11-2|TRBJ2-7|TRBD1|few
TGTGCCAGCGGTAAGGGGGCAGGAACCTACGAGCAGTACTTC
CASGKGAGTYEQYF
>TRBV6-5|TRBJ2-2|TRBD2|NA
TGTGCCAGCAGTTCTCGGACTAGCGCGAACACCGGGGAGCTGTTTTTT
CASSSRTSANTGELFF
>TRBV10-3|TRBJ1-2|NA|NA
TGTGCCTCCCGCGATTCTTCCGTTTATGGCTACACCTTC
CASRDSSVYGYTF
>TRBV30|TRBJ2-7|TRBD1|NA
TGTGCCTGGAGCGGGGACAGGGTTCAGTACTTC
CAWSGDRVQYF
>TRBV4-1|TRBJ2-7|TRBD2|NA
TGCGCCAGCAGTCGGCTAGCGGGAGTAAGGGTTACCTACGAGCAGTACTTC
CASSRLAGVRVTYEQYF
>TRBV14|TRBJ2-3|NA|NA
TGTGCCAGCAGCCAAGAAGCTCAGCGGTATGATGTGGGGGATACGCAGTATTTT
CASSQEAQRYDVGDTQYF
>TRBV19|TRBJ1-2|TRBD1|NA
TGTGCCAGTTTACCGACAGGGACATATGGCTACACCTTC
CASLPTGTYGYTF
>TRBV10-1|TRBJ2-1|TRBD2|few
TGCGCCAGCAGTGATCAACTAGCGGGAGGACAGGAGCAGTTCTTC
CASSDQLAGGQEQFF
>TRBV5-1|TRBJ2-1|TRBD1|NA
TGCGCCAGCAGCCATCGGGACAGGGCCTACAATGAGCAGTTCTTC
CASSHRDRAYNEQFF
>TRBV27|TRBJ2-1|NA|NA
TGTGCCAGCAGTTTATCGGCCTCCGAAGCGACGAGCTCCTACAATGAGCAGTTCTTC
CASSLSASEATSSYNEQFF
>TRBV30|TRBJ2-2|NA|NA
TGTGCCTGTCACAGGGCACAGTTAATTGCCGGGGAGCTGTTTTTT
CACHRAQLIAGELFF
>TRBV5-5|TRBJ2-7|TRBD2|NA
TGTGCCAGCAGTCGGAGGAGCGGGAGCGACGAGCAGTACTTC
CASSRRSGSDEQYF
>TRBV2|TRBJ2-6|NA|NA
TGTGCCAGCAAGAGGGTGGAGGGAAACTCTGGGGCCAACGTCCTGACTTTC
CASKRVEGNSGANVLTF
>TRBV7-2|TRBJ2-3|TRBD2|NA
TGTGCCAGCAGCCTCGGGACTAGCGGGAGCGTGACAGATACGCAGTATTTT
CASSLGTSGSVTDTQYF
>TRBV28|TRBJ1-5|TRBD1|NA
TGTGCCAGCAGCGAACAGGGGGCTAGCAATCAGCCCCAGCATTTT
CASSEQGASNQPQHF
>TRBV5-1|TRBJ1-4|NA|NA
TGCGCCAGCAGCAGGGGACCGGGAGGTGCTAATGAAAAACTGTTTTTT
CASSRGPGGANEKLFF
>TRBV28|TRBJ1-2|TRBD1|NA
TGTGCCAGCAGTTCACTCGATGACAGGGGGCACTATGGCTACACCTTC
CASSSLDDRGHYGYTF
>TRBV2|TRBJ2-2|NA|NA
TGTGCCAGCAGTCTACAGGCGCGGGGCGGGGAGCTGTTTTTT
CASSLQARGGELFF
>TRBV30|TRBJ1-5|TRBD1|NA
TGTGCCTGGACGCACAGGGGAGGCAGCAATCAGCCCCAGCATTTT
CAWTHRGGSNQPQHF
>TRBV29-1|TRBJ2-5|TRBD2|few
TGCAGCGTTGAGATCCCTTTAGCGGGAGGGAATAGAGAGACCCAGTACTTC
CSVEIPLAGGNRETQYF
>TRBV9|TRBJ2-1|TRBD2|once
TGTGCCAGCAGCCAATCCTCCGGGACTAGCGGGAGTTTTTCGGACAATGAGCAGTTCTTC
CASSQSSGTSGSFSDNEQFF